This T cell receptor beta chain was recovered during a study of shared clonotypes between healthy human individuals (dated by TCRdb to 2020 to 2022). Notes on the research overall: A couple of women and three men aged 18 to 49 years were included in the cohort. For each donor, CD4 naive and CD4 memory were each run on three plates, CD8 naive on two plates, and CD8 memory on one plate. Blood TCR repertoires of roughly five healthy adults were deeply sequenced to estimate repertoire size and the extent of clonotype sharing between individuals. Different laboratories and diverse techniques were used to prepare libraries and sequence TCR repertoires, to increase sequencing depth and limit assay-specific biases. Leukapheresis yielded between about 0.8 and 8.9 billion PBMCs per donor.

Using the deep immunoSEQ assay, multiplex PCR amplified TCR CDR3 regions from genomic DNA. Extracted genomic DNA from each cell subset was spread evenly across all wells of several immunoSEQ 96-well plates, with each plate serving as a replicate. Each replicate PCR for sorted subsets received about 210 ng genomic DNA, equal to tens of thousands of T cell genomes. Purified libraries were measured with a Qubit 3.0 fluorometer, size-checked on a Bioanalyzer 2100, and measured again with the KAPA Library Quantification kit. Every immunoSEQ 96-well plate was sequenced on a separate single-read 150-cycle Illumina NextSeq 550 flow cell. The original pipeline was this. The immunoSEQ output contained only junctional sequences without quality scores, so filtering could not match that applied to full-length reads. Sequences were annotated with PyIR, a Python wrapper for IgBLAST v1.9, and V/J genes and CDR3 were assigned using IMGT germline references. Any read was removed if the V/J assignment was weak (E-value above 1e-6), the CDR3 was missing, or the read contained stop codons, out-of-frame junctions, or ambiguous translated residues. V3J clonotypes were defined as sequences sharing an identical inferred V gene, J gene, and CDR3 amino acid sequence. Percentage overlap between repertoires was computed as shared unique clonotypes divided by the size of the smaller repertoire. Richness of each repertoire was evaluated using RTK rarefaction, the Chao1 estimator, and Recon v2.1 estimates of unobserved clonotypes. Generation probabilities for all TCRbeta clonotypes obtained by the gDNA method from a handful of donors were computed using OLGA. Imported from immuneACCESS, the table was reduced by TCRdb to in-frame sequences with V and J called. These copies leave out some clones; in studies compared against another copy, an unresolved V gene accounts for under half, and the cause of the remainder is not known. V and J calls and clone size are given by that table; D and trimming were obtained from the DNA. The sample table shows a few hundred thousand clones, and less than 85% are seen once. About 9.4% of the sample is in the top ten clones.

Here is what the overall study found, with its caveats: The small number of donors limited the genetic and exposure-history diversity represented. Clonotypes shared by all four sorted-subset donors showed higher generation probabilities than non-shared clonotypes. Estimated clonotype richness was generally larger for naive than for memory subsets. Even with the large sequencing depth, rarefaction of the sorted-subset datasets indicated that sequencing was incomplete. Sampling was restricted to blood, and TCR repertoires in tissues likely differ from the TCR repertoires found in blood. Across four donors, roughly 5% of naive CD4, roughly 3.5% of naive CD8, about 2.3% of memory CD4, and 0.4% to 0.45% of memory CD8 clonotypes were shared. Pairwise subsampling indicated that sequencing depth was expected to affect the degree of clonotype sharing among donors.

CDR1 is given as SEHNR and CDR2 as FQNEAQ, both from the germline V gene (reference sequence). The trim is 2 bases for V and 2 bases for J, with a gap of 3 bases between the germline ends. The CDR3 runs 13 residues from the cysteine to the phenylalanine. Only CDR3 DNA remains: 39 bases, in frame from the first base. Donors were healthy HIV-negative adults with no recently reported acute infections or vaccinations. Every donor was a Caucasian adult residing in Nashville, Tennessee, USA. CD4+ T cells were enriched by magnetic negative selection; naive cells were then positively selected on CD45RA, and the negative fraction formed the memory subset. After blood collection by leukapheresis, PBMCs were isolated using Ficoll-Histopaque density gradient centrifugation and then cryopreserved in the vapor phase of liquid nitrogen. Analytical flow cytometry was used to check the purity and quantity of every magnetically sorted T cell population. From each sorted fraction, genomic DNA was isolated and quantified by UV absorbance on a Nanodrop 2000c.

Remarks on this clone: Its cognate antigen has yet to be identified. Within one base of it there is no much larger clone, and no base qualities were kept.

The sample taken for sequencing was memory CD4+ T cells sorted from blood. The cell subset or site label, read with the paper, signifies: CD45RA-negative fraction. This receptor was obtained from a man aged 25-45 years in good health. This chain is built from TRBV7-9 and TRBJ2-2, with the identity of the D gene unclear. Here the CDR3 is given as CASSLRNTGELFF. The bases read TGTGCCAGCAGCTTACGCAACACCGGGGAGCTGTTTTTT.